The sequence of this T cell receptor (beta chain) was determined in a study of T cell repertoires in cytomegalovirus infection. Study observations and caveats: CMV carriers having the relevant HLA were flagged by cumulative public TCR beta family frequency.

Points on this clonotype: Its target is not known.

MiXCR, applied by TCRdb to the reads, yields one record per CDR3 protein. Here the sample spans 350,000 to 500,000 distinct CDR3 sequences, 25% to 40% being singletons. The sequence came from a human donor in good health (CMV status not recorded). Some clones in this sample may be carry-over from other donors' samples. The sequenced material came from PBMCs.

For the CDR3, the DNA is TGTGCCAGCAGCTTATCCCAAGGGGACACTGAAGCTTTCTTT. It specifies CASSLSQGDTEAFF. The chain has TRBV7-9 and TRBJ1-1; D is possibly TRBD1 (5 bases). Germline V gene data show CDR1 as SEHNR and CDR2 as FQNEAQ (reference sequence). This CDR3 has 14 amino acids. The V end lost 2 bases, the J end lost 3 bases, and 10 bases lay between the germline ends. The full variable domain, rest sourced from reference TRBV7-9 and TRBJ1-1, is DTGVSQNPRHKITKRGQNVTFRCDPISEHNRLYWYRQTLGQGPEFLTYFQNEAQLEKSRLLSDRFSAERPKGSFSTLEIQRTEQGDSAMYLCASSLSQGDTEAFFGQGTRLTVV.